Presented here are 13 T cell receptor beta chains from one specimen sequenced in a study of T cells after yellow fever vaccination. TCRdb re-called the 5' RACE reads with MiXCR, one entry per CDR3 protein. The repertoire holds around 610,000 distinct CDR3 sequences, with about 14% as singletons. The sample was PBMCs, taken on the day of the yellow fever booster vaccination. Every receptor here comes from a man aged 25 to 40 who received the YFV17D yellow fever vaccine.

The rearrangement uses TRBV28 and TRBJ1-5; TRBD1 agrees at 9 bases. Trimming cost V 2 bases and J 2 bases; bases outside gene matches: 4. This CDR3 has 16 amino acids. Germline CDR1 and CDR2: MDHEN and SYDVKM. The CDR3 sequence: CASSLGDRDGNQPQHF. The CDR3 DNA reads as TGTGCCAGCAGTTTAGGGGACAGGGATGGCAATCAGCCCCAGCATTTT.

The table lists this clonotype with a few counts. This chain links TRBV5-6 with TRBJ1-6; 8 bases map to TRBD1. CDR3 length equals 14 residues. With V trimmed by 0 bases and J by 14 bases, 7 bases remained unmatched. The germline CDR1 and CDR2 sequences are SGHDT and YYEEEE. The CDR3 here is CASSLGTGFFALHF. CDR3 DNA sequence: TGTGCCAGCAGCTTGGGGACAGGGTTTTTCGCCCTCCACTTT. Looking up the rest from reference TRBV5-6 and TRBJ1-6 gives the full variable domain: DAGVTQSPTHLIKTRGQQVTLRCSPKSGHDTVSWYQQALGQGPQFIFQYYEEEERQRGNFPDRFSGHQFPNYSSELNVNALLLGDSALYLCASSLGTGFFALHFGNGTRLTVT.

This rearrangement joins TRBV6-5 to TRBJ2-1; TRBD2 matches at 9 bases. The V segment lost 0 bases and the J segment 3 bases; nucleotides outside the gene matches: 12. This CDR3 has 19 amino acids. CDR1 MNHEY and CDR2 SVGAGI come from the germline V gene. CDR3 sequence (DNA): TGTGCCAGCAGTTACTCGTCGCTAGCGGGACGATTTGGCTACAATGAGCAGTTCTTC. Translated, it gives CASSYSSLAGRFGYNEQFF.

This chain links TRBV7-8 with TRBJ2-3, with 7 bases fitting TRBD1. The germline gives CDR1 SGHVS, CDR2 FQNEAQ. With 9 bases clipped from V and 0 bases from J, the junction kept 6 bases outside the gene matches. CDR3 length equals 14 residues. The CDR3 DNA follows: TGTGCCAGTACTGAGGGGGCCAGCACAGATACGCAGTATTTT. Protein sequence: CASTEGASTDTQYF. Full variable domain (remainder filled in from reference TRBV7-8 and TRBJ2-3): GAGVSQSPRYKVAKRGQDVALRCDPISGHVSLFWYQQALGQGPEFLTYFQNEAQLDKSGLPSDRFFAERPEGSVSTLKIQRTQQEDSAVYLCASTEGASTDTQYFGPGTRLTVL.

DNA for the CDR3: TGTGCCATTTCTAGACTGGGTGGTGAGCAGTTCTTC. Translating it yields CAISRLGGEQFF. The rearrangement uses TRBV6-5 and TRBJ2-1; the D is unclear. Germline V lookup: CDR1 MNHEY, CDR2 SVGAGI. V lost 10 bases, J lost 9 bases, and 16 bases lay in between. The CDR3 loop spans 12 amino acids.

This clonotype showed up many times. The chain is built from TRBV20-1 and TRBJ1-1, with 7 bases that match TRBD1. Germline CDR1 reads DFQATT; CDR2 reads SNEGSKA (reference sequence). There are 15 residues in the CDR3. V trimming: 0 bases; J trimming: 1 base; junction bases outside the gene matches: 5. For the CDR3, the DNA is TGCAGTGCTAGAGATCCCAGACAGGGGAACACTGAAGCTTTCTTT. Its translation: CSARDPRQGNTEAFF.

V usage is TRBV20-1 and J usage is TRBJ1-6, with D hard to call. This CDR3 comprises 14 residues. Looked up from germline, CDR1 is DFQATT and CDR2 is SNEGSKA (reference sequence). The V and J ends lost 3 bases and 0 bases respectively, with 6 bases between them. The CDR3 protein is CSASVDSYNSPLHF. The CDR3 bases are TGCAGTGCTAGTGTGGACTCCTATAATTCACCCCTCCACTTT.

This clonotype has just a few counts. The V and J genes are TRBV7-9 and TRBJ2-1; D is undetermined. Germline CDR1 SEHNR, CDR2 FQNEAQ (reference sequence). CDR3 length: 14 residues. V lost 6 bases to trimming and J lost 8 bases, with 17 bases between them. CDR3 protein: CASSSDIPTDEQFF. CDR3 DNA sequence: TGTGCCAGCAGTTCAGATATACCTACCGATGAGCAGTTCTTC. Complete variable domain (other parts from reference TRBV7-9 and TRBJ2-1): DTGVSQNPRHKITKRGQNVTFRCDPISEHNRLYWYRQTLGQGPEFLTYFQNEAQLEKSRLLSDRFSAERPKGSFSTLEIQRTEQGDSAMYLCASSSDIPTDEQFFGPGTRLTVL.

This sequence joins TRBV20-1 and TRBJ2-3, with D perhaps TRBD2 (6 bases). This CDR3 is 15 amino acids long. Germline CDR1 reads DFQATT; CDR2 reads SNEGSKA (reference sequence). V lost 3 bases and J 2 bases, leaving 15 bases between the germline ends. DNA of the CDR3: TGCAGTGCTAGTCTATTGGGACTTAACACAGATACGCAGTATTTT. As protein: CSASLLGLNTDTQYF.

This rearrangement joins TRBV4-1 to TRBJ2-1; D is unclear. The CDR3 has 15 amino acids. Germline values: CDR1 MGHRA, CDR2 YSYEKL. V was pared by 4 bases and J by 2 bases, with 12 bases between. CDR3 loop: CASSLQGLTYNEQFF. CDR3 nucleotide sequence: TGCGCCAGCAGCCTGCAAGGCCTCACCTACAATGAGCAGTTCTTC.

The CDR3 reads CASSPQKLAGGEDTQYF. For the CDR3, the DNA is TGCGCCAGCAGCCCCCAAAAACTAGCGGGAGGAGAAGATACGCAGTATTTT. J is TRBJ2-3 and V is TRBV4-3; the match to TRBD2 covers 12 bases. This CDR3 contains 17 residues. The ends lost 4 bases at V and 5 bases at J; junction bases unmatched: 10. The germline V gene encodes CDR1 LGHNA and CDR2 YSLEER.

This clonotype was seen many times. This chain uses TRBV7-2 with TRBJ2-1; 7 bases line up with TRBD2. CDR1 and CDR2 (germline): SGHTA, FQGNSA. The CDR3 consists of 15 residues. V was clipped by 4 bases and J by 0 bases; unmatched bases: 3. The CDR3 DNA reads TGTGCCAGCAGCTATCGCGGGAGCTCCTACAATGAGCAGTTCTTC. Encoded protein: CASSYRGSSYNEQFF.

The gene calls are TRBV10-3 and TRBJ2-7, with 10 bases that match TRBD2. Germline V lookup: CDR1 ENHRY, CDR2 SYGVKD. The CDR3 has 15 residues. J lost 9 bases, V lost 2 bases, and 10 bases had no gene match. CDR3 loop: CAISERREREGRQYF. CDR3 DNA sequence: TGTGCCATCAGTGAGCGGCGCGAGCGGGAGGGCCGGCAGTACTTC.